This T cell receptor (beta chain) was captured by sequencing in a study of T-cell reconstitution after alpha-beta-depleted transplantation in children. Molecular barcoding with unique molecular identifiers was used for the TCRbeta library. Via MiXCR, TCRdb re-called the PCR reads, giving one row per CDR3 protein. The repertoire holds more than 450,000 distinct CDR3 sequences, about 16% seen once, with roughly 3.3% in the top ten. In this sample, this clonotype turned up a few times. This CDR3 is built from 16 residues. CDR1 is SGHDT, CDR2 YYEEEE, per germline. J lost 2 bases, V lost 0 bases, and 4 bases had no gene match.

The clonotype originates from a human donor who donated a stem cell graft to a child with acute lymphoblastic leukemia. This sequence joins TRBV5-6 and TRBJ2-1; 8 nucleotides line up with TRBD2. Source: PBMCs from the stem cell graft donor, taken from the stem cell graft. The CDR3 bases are TGTGCCAGCAGCTTGGCGGGAGGGATCACCTACAATGAGCAGTTCTTC. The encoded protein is CASSLAGGITYNEQFF.